Sequencing of this T cell receptor beta chain was carried out in a study of T-cell memory formation after mild COVID-19. Study-wide points: Balance between CD4 and CD8 was seen in clones contracting day 15 to 85, and a CD4+ lean was seen in later expanders.

With constant-segment primers, 5'RACE yielded cDNA libraries of TCR alpha and TCR beta that carried sample barcodes and UMIs. TCRdb re-analysed the 5' RACE reads in MiXCR, keeping a single row per CDR3 protein. The table includes fewer than 110,000 distinct CDR3 sequences, approximately 15% detected once. This clonotype was recorded a few times. What it binds is unknown. The sequence came from a man aged 18 to 30 who had mild COVID-19 (a few samples of this study predate the infection). Cell type and time point are not known. Sample: PBMCs or a T cell subset sorted from them (not recorded which).

CDR3 protein: CASSSRDAYEQYV. The DNA of the CDR3 is TGTGCCAGCAGCTCTAGGGACGCCTACGAGCAGTACGTC. The chain combines TRBV7-9 with TRBJ2-7, with D perhaps TRBD1 or TRBD2 (5 bases each). Germline V gene data show CDR1 as SEHNR and CDR2 as FQNEAQ (reference sequence). Trimming left V 4 bases short and J 2 bases short, with 9 bases between. The CDR3 has 13 residues.